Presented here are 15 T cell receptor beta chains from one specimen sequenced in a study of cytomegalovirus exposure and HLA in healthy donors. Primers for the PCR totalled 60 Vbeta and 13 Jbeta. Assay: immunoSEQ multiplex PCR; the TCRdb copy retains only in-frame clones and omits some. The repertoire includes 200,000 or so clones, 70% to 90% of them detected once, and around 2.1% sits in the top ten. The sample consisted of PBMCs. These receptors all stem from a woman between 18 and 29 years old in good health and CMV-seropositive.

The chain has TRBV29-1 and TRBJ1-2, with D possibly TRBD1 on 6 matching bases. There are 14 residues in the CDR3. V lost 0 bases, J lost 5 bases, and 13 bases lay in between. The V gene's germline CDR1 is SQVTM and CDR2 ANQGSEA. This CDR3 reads CSVEDQSGAYGYTF. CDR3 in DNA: TGCAGCGTTGAAGATCAGTCAGGGGCATATGGCTACACCTTC.

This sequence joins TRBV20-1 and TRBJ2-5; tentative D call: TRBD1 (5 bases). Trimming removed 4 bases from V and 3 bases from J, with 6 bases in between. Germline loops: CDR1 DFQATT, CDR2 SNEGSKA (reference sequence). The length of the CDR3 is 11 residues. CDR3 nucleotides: TGCAGTGCTACCAGGGAAGAGACCCAGTACTTC. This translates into CSATREETQYF.

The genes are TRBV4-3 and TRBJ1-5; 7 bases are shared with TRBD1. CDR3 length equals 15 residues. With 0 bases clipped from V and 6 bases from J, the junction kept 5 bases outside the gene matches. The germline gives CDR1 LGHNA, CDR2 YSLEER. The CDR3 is CASSQDGRGSQPQHF. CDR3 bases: TGCGCCAGCAGCCAAGACGGCAGGGGGTCTCAGCCCCAGCATTTT.

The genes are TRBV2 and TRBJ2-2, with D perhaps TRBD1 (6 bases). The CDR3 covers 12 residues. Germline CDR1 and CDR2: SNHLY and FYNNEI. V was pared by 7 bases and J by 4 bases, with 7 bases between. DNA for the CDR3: TGTGCCAGCACAGGGGTCACCGGGGAGCTGTTTTTT. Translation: CASTGVTGELFF.

CDR3 loop: CASSPGTALNTEAFF. The CDR3 DNA is TGTGCCAGCAGTCCTGGGACAGCCTTGAACACTGAAGCTTTCTTT. The genes are TRBV6-6 and TRBJ1-1; 7 nucleotides agree with TRBD1. The CDR3 sequence is 15 residues long. CDR1 and CDR2 (germline): MNHNY, SVGAGI (reference sequence). Germline trimming cut 5 bases from V and 0 bases from J; bases unmatched to any gene: 6.

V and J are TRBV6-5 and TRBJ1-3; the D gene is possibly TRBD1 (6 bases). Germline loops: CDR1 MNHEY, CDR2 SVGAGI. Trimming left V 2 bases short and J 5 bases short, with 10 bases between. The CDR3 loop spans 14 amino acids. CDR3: CASSYMGGRNTIYF. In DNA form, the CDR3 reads TGTGCCAGCAGTTACATGGGGGGGCGAAACACCATATATTTT.

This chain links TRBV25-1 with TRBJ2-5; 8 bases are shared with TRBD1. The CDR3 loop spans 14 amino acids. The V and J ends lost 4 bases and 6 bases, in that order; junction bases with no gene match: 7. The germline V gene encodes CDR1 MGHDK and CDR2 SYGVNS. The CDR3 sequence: CASSVDRELQTQYF. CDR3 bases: TGTGCCAGCAGTGTGGACAGGGAACTACAGACCCAGTACTTC.

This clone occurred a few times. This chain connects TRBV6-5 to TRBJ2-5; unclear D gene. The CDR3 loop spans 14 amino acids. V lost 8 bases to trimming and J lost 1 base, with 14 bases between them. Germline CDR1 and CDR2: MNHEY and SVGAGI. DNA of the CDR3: TGTGCCAGCTCCCTAGACGACGCCCAAGAGACCCAGTACTTC. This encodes CASSLDDAQETQYF.

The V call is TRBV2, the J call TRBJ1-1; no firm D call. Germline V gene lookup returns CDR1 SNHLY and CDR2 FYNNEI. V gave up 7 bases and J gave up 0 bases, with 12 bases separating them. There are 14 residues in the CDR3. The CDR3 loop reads CASTRSTLNTEAFF. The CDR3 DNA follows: TGTGCCAGCACCAGAAGTACCCTGAACACTGAAGCTTTCTTT.

DNA of the CDR3: TGCGCCAGCAGCACCGGACAGGGTTGGGAAAAACTGTTTTTT. Translating gives CASSTGQGWEKLFF. V usage is TRBV5-1 and J usage is TRBJ1-4; 8 nucleotides align to TRBD1. V was pared by 4 bases and J by 8 bases, with 7 bases of the junction left unmatched. Germline CDR1 is SGHRS and CDR2 is YFSETQ. The CDR3 consists of 14 residues.

As DNA, the CDR3 is TGTGCCAGCAGCTTAGGCCTAGCCGGGGGGCGACAAGAGACCCAGTACTTC. Its protein product is CASSLGLAGGRQETQYF. The chain employs TRBV11-3 and TRBJ2-5; D might be TRBD2 (7 bases). Trimming cost V 1 base and J 2 bases, with 17 bases left between them. The germline gives CDR1 SGHNT, CDR2 YENEEA. CDR3 size: 17 residues.

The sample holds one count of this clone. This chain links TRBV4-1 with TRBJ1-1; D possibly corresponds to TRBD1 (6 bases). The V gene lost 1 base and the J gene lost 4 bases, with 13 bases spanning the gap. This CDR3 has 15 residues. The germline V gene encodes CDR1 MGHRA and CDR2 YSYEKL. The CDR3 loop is CASSQGARGFTEAFF. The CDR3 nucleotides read TGCGCCAGCAGCCAAGGGGCCAGGGGCTTCACTGAAGCTTTCTTT.

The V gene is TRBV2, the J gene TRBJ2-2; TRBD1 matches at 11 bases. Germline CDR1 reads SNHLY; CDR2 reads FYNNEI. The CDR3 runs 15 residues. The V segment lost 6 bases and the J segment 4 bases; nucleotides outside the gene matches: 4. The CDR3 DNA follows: TGTGCCAGCAGGCGGGACAGGGGGATCACCGGGGAGCTGTTTTTT. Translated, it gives CASRRDRGITGELFF.

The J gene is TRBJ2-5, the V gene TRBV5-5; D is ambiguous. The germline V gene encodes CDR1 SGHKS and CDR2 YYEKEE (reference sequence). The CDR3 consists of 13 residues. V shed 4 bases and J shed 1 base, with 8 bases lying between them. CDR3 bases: TGTGCCAGCAGCCAACAAGTCCAAGAGACCCAGTACTTC. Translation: CASSQQVQETQYF.

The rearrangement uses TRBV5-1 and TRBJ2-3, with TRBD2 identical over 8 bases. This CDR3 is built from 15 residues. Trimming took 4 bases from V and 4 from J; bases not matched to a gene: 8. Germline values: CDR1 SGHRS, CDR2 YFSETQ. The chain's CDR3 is CASSLRLAIADTQYF. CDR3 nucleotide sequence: TGCGCCAGCAGCCTCCGACTAGCGATCGCAGATACGCAGTATTTT. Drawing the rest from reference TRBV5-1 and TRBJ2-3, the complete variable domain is KAGVTQTPRYLIKTRGQQVTLSCSPISGHRSVSWYQQTPGQGLQFLFEYFSETQRNKGNFPGRFSGRQFSNSRSEMNVSTLELGDSALYLCASSLRLAIADTQYFGPGTRLTVL.